This T cell receptor (beta chain) was recovered during a study of vaccination effects on CD4 cells after COVID-19. In regard to this clone: The antigen is undetermined.

Antigen-specific CD4+ T cells were first expanded with viral peptide pools by the ViraFEST assay and only then sequenced. Upon completion of 10 days in culture, CD4+ T cells were isolated. Testing of the vaccine recipients showed negative nucleocapsid antibodies and no prior SARS-CoV-2 infection. IL-2 at roughly 9.7 IU/ml and peptides at about 9.2 ug/ml were added to cultured PBMC, around 1.9 million per well. The CDR3 length is 15 residues. V trimming: 0 bases; J trimming: 2 bases; junction bases outside the gene matches: 4. Germline loops: CDR1 LGHNA, CDR2 YNFKEQ. The data were produced by immunoSEQ multiplex PCR, yet TCRdb's version contains in-frame clones alone and is incomplete. The sample has about 27,000 clones; roughly two thirds are singletons. General study points: Among infection- and vaccine-induced clones, marked clonal contraction occurred late after vaccination. There was only 1 of 255 vaccine-induced clones in healthy vaccinees that cross-reacted with common cold coronaviruses.

The sequence came from a human donor who received a COVID-19 vaccine. This chain joins TRBV4-2 and TRBJ2-7; 7 bases fit TRBD2. The sample was CD4+ T cells from PBMCs cultured with SARS-CoV-2 spike peptides, taken before COVID-19 vaccination. CDR3: CASSQDGSGPYEQYF. Here the CDR3 DNA reads TGTGCCAGCAGCCAAGATGGTAGCGGGCCCTACGAGCAGTACTTC.